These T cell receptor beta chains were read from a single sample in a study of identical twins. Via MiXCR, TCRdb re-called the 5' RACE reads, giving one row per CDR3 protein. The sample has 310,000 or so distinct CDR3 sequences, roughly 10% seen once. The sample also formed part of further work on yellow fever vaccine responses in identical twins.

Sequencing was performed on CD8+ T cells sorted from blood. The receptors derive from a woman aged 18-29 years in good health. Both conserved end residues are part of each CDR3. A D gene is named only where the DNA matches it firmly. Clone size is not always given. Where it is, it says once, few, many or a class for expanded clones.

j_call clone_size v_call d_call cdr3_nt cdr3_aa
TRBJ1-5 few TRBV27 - TGTGCCAGCAGTTTAGTGGGGTATCAGCCCCAGCATTTT CASSLVGYQPQHF
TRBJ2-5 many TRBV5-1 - TGCGCCAGCAGCTGGGACCGGGCCCACAGGCAAGAGACCCAGTACTTC CASSWDRAHRQETQYF
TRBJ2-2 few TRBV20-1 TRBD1 TGCAGTGCTAGAGAGACAGGGGCGGACACCGGGGAGCTGTTTTTT CSARETGADTGELFF
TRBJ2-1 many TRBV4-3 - TGCGCCAGCAGCCAAGAGGTAGCGGCGTACAATGAGCAGTTCTTC CASSQEVAAYNEQFF
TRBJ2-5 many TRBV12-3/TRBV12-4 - TGTGCCAGCAGCCTGACGGGAAGTACCCAAGAGACCCAGTACTTC CASSLTGSTQETQYF
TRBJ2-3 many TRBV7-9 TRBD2 TGTGCCAGCAGCTCTCTCCCGACAGCGGGAGACACAGATACGCAGTATTTT CASSSLPTAGDTDTQYF
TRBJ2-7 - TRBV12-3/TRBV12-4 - TGTGCCAGCAGTTTATCCCCAGCACGGGAGCAGTACTTC CASSLSPAREQYF
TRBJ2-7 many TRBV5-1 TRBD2 TGCGCCAGCAGCATCGGGACTAGCGGGTACGAGCAGTACTTC CASSIGTSGYEQYF
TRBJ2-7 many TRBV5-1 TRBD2 TGCGCCAGCGGACGGACTAGCGGGAGCTCCTACGAGCAGTACTTC CASGRTSGSSYEQYF
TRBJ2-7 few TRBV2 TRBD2 TGTGCCAGCAGTGAGCCTAGCGGGACCAAAATCTACGAGCAGTACTTC CASSEPSGTKIYEQYF
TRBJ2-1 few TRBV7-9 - TGTGCCAGCAGCCTCGTCTGGCAGGGGTTTGATGAGCAGTTCTTC CASSLVWQGFDEQFF
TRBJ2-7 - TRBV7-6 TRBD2 TGTGCCAGCAGCTTAAGGACGGGAGGTAACGAGCAGTACTTC CASSLRTGGNEQYF
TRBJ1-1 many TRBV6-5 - TGTGCCAGCAGTTACGCACAGGGGAACACTGAAGCTTTCTTT CASSYAQGNTEAFF
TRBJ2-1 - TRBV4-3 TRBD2 TGCGCCAGCAGCCAAGATCAACTAGCGGGGGACTCCTACAATGAGCAGTTCTTC CASSQDQLAGDSYNEQFF
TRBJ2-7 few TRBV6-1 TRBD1 TGTGCCAGCAACCTGGGACAGGGGGCCGACGAGCAGTACTTC CASNLGQGADEQYF
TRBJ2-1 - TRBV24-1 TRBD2 TGTGCCACCAGTGAACCGGGAGGAGTAGCGGGAGGGGATGAGCAGTTCTTC CATSEPGGVAGGDEQFF
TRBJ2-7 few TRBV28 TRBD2 TGTGCCAGCATATTTGATTGGGGAGGGCCGTACGAGCAGTACTTC CASIFDWGGPYEQYF
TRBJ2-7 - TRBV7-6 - TGTGCCAGCAGCTTATGGCAGGGCCACGAGCAGTACTTC CASSLWQGHEQYF
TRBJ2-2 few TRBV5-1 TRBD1 TGCGCCAGCAGCTATGAACAGGGGGGCACCGGGGAGCTGTTTTTT CASSYEQGGTGELFF
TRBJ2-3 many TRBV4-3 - TGCGCCAGCAGCCAAGAAGGGGGATCGAGCACAGATACGCAGTATTTT CASSQEGGSSTDTQYF
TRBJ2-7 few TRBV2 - TGTGCCAGCATAGGGGCGTCCTACGAGCAGTACTTC CASIGASYEQYF
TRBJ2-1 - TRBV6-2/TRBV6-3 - TGTGCCAGCAGTTACTACAGGGTGGATGAGCAGTTCTTC CASSYYRVDEQFF
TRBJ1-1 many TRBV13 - TGTGCCAGTCAGGGAATGAACACTGAAGCTTTCTTT CASQGMNTEAFF
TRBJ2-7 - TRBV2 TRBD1 TGTGCCAGCCGACCCGCCGGACAGGGGATCTACGAGCAGTACTTC CASRPAGQGIYEQYF
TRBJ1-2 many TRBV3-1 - TGTGCCAGCAGCCAAGAGGTGGGGGTAGGACGCAACAACTATGGCTACACCTTC CASSQEVGVGRNNYGYTF
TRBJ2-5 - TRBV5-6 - TGTGCCAGCGGGGAGGTCGGAGAGACCCAGTACTTC CASGEVGETQYF
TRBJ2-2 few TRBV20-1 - TGCAGTGCCCTCCCTGCCGGGGAGCTGTTTTTT CSALPAGELFF
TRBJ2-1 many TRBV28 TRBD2 TGTGCCAGCAGTTTCCCGACTAGCGGGAGGATCCAACCGTACAATGAGCAGTTCTTC CASSFPTSGRIQPYNEQFF
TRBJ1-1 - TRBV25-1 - TGTGCCAGCAGTGAGGCTAGGGAGGTAGAGAACACTGAAGCTTTCTTT CASSEAREVENTEAFF
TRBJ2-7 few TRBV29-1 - TGCAGCGTCCTAGGACAGTCCCTCTACGAGCAGTACTTC CSVLGQSLYEQYF
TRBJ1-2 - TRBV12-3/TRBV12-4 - TGTGCCAGCAGTTTACGGGCCCTAGGAGGCTACACCTTC CASSLRALGGYTF
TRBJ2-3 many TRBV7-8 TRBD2 TGTGCCAGCAGCTTAATGGGGGGGGGGACCACAGATACGCAGTATTTT CASSLMGGGTTDTQYF
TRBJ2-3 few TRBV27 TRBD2 TGTGCCAGCAGTTTATTCGTTCCGGGGGGGCCGTTAGATACGCAGTATTTT CASSLFVPGGPLDTQYF
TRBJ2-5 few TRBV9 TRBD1 TGTGCCAGCAGCGTAGAGGGGACAGGGGTAAAAGAGACCCAGTACTTC CASSVEGTGVKETQYF
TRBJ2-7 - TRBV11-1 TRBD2 TGTGCCAGCAGCTTATCAGGTAGCGGGACATCGACTTCACCCTACGAGCAGTACTTC CASSLSGSGTSTSPYEQYF